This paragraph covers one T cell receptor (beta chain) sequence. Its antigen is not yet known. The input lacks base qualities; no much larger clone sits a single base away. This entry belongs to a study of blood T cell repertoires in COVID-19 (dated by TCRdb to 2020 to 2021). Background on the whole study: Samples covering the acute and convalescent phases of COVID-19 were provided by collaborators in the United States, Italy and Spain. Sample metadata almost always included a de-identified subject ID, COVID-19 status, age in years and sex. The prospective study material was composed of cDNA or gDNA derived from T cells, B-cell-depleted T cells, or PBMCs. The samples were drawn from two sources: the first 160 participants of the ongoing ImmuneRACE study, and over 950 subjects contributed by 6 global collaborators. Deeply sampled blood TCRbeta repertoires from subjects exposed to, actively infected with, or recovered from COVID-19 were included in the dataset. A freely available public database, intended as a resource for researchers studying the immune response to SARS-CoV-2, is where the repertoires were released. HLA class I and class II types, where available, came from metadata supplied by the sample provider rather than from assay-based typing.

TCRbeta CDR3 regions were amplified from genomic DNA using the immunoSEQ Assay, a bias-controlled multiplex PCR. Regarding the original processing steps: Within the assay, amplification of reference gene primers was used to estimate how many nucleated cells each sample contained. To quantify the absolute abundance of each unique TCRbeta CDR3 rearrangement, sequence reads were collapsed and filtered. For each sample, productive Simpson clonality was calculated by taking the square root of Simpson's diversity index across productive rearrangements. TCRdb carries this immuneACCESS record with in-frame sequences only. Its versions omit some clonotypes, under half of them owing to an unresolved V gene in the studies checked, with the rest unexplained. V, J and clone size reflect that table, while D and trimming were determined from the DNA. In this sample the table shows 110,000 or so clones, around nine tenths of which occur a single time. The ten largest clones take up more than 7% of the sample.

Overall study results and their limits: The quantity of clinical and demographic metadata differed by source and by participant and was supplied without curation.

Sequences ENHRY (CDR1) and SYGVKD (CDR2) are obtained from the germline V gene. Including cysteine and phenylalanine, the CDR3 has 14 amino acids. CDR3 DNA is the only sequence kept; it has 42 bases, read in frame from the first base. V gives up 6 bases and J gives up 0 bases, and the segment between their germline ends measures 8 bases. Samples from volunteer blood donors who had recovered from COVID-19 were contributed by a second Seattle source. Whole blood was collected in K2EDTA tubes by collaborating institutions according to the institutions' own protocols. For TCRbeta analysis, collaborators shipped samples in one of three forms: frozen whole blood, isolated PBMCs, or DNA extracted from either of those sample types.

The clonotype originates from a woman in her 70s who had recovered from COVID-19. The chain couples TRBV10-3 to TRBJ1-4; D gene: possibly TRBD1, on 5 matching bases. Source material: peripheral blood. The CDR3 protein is CAIRAGPTNEKLFF. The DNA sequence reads TGTGCCATCAGAGCGGGGCCAACTAATGAAAAACTGTTTTTT.